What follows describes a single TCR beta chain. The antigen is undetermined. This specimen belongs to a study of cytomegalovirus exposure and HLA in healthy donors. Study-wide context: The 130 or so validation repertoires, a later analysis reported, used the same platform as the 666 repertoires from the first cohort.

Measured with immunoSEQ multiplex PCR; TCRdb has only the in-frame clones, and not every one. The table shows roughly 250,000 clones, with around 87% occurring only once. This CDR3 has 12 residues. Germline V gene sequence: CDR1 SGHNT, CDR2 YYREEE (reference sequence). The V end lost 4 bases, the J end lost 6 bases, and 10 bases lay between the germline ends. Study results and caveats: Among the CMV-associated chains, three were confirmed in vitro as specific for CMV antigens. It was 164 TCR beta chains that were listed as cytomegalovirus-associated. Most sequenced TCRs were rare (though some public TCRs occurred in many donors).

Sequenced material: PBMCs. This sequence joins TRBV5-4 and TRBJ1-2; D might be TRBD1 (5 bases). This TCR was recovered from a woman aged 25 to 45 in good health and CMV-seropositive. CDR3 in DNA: TGTGCCAGCAGCCAGGGACTGGATGGCTACACCTTC. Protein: CASSQGLDGYTF.